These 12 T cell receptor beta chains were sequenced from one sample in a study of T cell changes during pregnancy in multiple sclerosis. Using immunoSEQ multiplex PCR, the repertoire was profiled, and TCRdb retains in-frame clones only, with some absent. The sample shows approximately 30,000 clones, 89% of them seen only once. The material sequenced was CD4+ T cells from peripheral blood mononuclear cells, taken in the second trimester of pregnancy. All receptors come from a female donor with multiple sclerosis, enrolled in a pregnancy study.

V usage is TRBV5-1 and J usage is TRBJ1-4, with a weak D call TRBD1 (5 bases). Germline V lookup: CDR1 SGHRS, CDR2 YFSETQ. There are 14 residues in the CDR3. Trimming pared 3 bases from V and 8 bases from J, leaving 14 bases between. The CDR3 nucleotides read TGCGCCAGCAGCTCCCGGGGCGGGGGGGAAAAACTGTTTTTT. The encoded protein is CASSSRGGGEKLFF.

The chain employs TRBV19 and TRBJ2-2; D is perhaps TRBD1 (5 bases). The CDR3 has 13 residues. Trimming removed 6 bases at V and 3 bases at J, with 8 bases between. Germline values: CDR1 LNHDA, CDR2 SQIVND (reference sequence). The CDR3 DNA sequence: TGTGCCAGTAGGGGGCGGCACACCGGGGAGCTGTTTTTT. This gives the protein CASRGRHTGELFF.

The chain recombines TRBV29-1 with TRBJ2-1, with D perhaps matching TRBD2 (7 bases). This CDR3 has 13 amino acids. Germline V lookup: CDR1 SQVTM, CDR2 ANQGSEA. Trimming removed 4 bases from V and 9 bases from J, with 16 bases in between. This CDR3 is CSVGPGGGGEQFF. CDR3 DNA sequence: TGCAGCGTTGGCCCCGGAGGGGGGGGTGAGCAGTTCTTC.

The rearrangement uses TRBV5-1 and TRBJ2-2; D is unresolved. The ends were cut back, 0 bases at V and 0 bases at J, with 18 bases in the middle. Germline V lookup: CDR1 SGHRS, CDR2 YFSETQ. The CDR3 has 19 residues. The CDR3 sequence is CASSLVFAPGRTNTGELFF. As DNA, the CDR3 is TGCGCCAGCAGCTTGGTATTCGCCCCAGGTCGAACGAACACCGGGGAGCTGTTTTTT. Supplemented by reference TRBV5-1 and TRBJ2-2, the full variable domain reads KAGVTQTPRYLIKTRGQQVTLSCSPISGHRSVSWYQQTPGQGLQFLFEYFSETQRNKGNFPGRFSGRQFSNSRSEMNVSTLELGDSALYLCASSLVFAPGRTNTGELFFGEGSRLTVL.

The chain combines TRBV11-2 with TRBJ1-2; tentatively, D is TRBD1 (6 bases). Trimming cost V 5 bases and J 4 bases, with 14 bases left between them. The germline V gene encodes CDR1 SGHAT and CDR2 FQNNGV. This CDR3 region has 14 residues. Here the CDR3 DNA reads TGTGCCAGCAGCCCTACGACAGGACGCTATGGCTACACCTTC. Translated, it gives CASSPTTGRYGYTF.

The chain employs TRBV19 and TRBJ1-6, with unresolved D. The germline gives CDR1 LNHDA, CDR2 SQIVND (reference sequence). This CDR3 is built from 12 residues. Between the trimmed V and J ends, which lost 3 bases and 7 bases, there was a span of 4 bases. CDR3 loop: CASSIGNSPLHF. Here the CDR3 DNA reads TGTGCCAGTAGTATTGGCAATTCACCCCTCCACTTT.

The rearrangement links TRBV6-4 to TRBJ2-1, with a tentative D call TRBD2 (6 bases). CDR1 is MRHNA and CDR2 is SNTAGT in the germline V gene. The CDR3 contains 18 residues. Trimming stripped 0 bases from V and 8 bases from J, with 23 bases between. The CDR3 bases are TGTGCCAGCAGTGACTCGATTTGTTGCGGGGCCATTTCGGATGAGCAGTTCTTC. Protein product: CASSDSICCGAISDEQFF.

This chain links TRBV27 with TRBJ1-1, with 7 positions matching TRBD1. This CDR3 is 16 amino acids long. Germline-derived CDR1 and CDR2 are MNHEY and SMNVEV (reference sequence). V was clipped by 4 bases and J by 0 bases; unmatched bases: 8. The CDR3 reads CASSSTGLGVNTEAFF. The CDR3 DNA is TGTGCCAGCAGTTCGACAGGGTTGGGGGTGAACACTGAAGCTTTCTTT.

CDR3 protein: CASSIQGTTDTQYF. CDR3 coding DNA: TGTGCCAGCAGCATACAGGGGACCACAGATACGCAGTATTTT. The rearrangement uses TRBV2 and TRBJ2-3, with 7 nucleotides matching TRBD1. V lost 6 bases to trimming and J lost 2 bases; unmatched junction nucleotides: 5. Germline V lookup: CDR1 SNHLY, CDR2 FYNNEI. The CDR3 extends over 14 amino acids.

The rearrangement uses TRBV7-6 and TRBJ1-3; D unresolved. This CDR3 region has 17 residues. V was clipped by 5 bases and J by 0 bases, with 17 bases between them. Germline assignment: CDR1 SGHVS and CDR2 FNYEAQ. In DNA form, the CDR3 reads TGTGCCAGCAGCCAGTACGCGGGGATTAGCTCTGGAAACACCATATATTTT. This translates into CASSQYAGISSGNTIYF.

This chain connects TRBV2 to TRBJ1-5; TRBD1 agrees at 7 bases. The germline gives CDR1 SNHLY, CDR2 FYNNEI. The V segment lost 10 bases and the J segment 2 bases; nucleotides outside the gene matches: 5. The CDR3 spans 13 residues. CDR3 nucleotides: TGTGCCACCCGACAGGGCGGCAATCAGCCCCAGCATTTT. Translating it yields CATRQGGNQPQHF.

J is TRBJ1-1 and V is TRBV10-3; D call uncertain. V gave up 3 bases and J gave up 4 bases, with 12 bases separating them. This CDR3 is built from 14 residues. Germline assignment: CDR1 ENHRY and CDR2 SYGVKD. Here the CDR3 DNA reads TGTGCCATCAGTGAAAGCGGGGAGGTCACTGAAGCTTTCTTT. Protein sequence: CAISESGEVTEAFF.